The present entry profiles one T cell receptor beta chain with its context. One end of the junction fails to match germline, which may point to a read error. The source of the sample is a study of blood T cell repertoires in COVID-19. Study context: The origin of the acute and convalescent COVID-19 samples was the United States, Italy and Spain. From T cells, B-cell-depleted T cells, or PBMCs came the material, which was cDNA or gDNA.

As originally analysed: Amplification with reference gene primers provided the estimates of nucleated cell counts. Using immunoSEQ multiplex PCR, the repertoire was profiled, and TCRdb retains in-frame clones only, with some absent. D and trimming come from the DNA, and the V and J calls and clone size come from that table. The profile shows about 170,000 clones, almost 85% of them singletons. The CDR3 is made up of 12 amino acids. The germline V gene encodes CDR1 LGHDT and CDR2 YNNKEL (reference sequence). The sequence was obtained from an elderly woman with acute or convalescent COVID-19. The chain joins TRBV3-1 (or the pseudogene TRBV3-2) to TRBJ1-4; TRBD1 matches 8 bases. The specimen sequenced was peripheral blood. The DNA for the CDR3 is TGTGCCAGCAGCCAAGTTACGGGACAGGTCATTTTT. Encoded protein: CASSQVTGQVIF.